The following is a TCR beta chain sequence with its context. This record belongs to a study of blood T cell repertoires in COVID-19. In the study overall: COVID-19 samples collected from the United States, Italy and Spain covered acute and convalescent phases. Sample material is recorded as cDNA or gDNA derived from T cells, B-cell-depleted T cells, or PBMCs.

Patients in Seattle were enrolled during active infection, then followed longitudinally. Clones were read by immunoSEQ multiplex PCR, and TCRdb kept only the in-frame ones, dropping some. The data show some 300,000 clones, with roughly 90% seen just once and 10% to 15% held by the top ten. This receptor was identified in a woman aged 65 to 85 with COVID-19, enrolled during active disease. The sequenced sample was peripheral blood.

In DNA form, the CDR3 reads TGCGCCAGCAGGATTATTGACAGTAGAAACACCATATATTTT. Residues: CASRIIDSRNTIYF. This chain links TRBV5-1 with TRBJ1-3; possibly TRBD1 for D (5 bases). Between the trimmed V and J ends, which lost 5 bases and 5 bases, there was a span of 14 bases. The CDR3 is 14 residues long. Germline loops: CDR1 SGHRS, CDR2 YFSETQ.